This T cell receptor (beta chain) was sequenced for a study of T cell responses to AZD1222 COVID-19 vaccine. Findings of the study overall: Regions 160-218 and 743-854 dominated among vaccine-associated CD4 TCRs spanning spike.

The data were produced by immunoSEQ multiplex PCR, yet TCRdb's version contains in-frame clones alone and is incomplete. In the table there are some 200,000 clones, approximately 91% of which are singletons. As concerns this clone: The antigen remains undetermined.

The V and J ends lost 0 bases and 1 base, in that order; junction bases with no gene match: 4. The germline CDR1 and CDR2 sequences are PRHDT and FYEKMQ (reference sequence). There are 16 residues in the CDR3. The chain employs TRBV13 and TRBJ1-1; 8 bases agree with TRBD1. Sequenced material: peripheral blood, taken on day 0 of AZD1222 vaccination. The clonotype originates from an adult in good health. The CDR3 bases are TGTGCCAGCAGCTTAGGGCAGGGGGCGAGGAACACTGAAGCTTTCTTT. Translated, it gives CASSLGQGARNTEAFF.